Here is one T cell receptor (beta chain) with its context. Its matching antigen is unknown. CDR1 is SGHVS and CDR2 is FQNEAQ in the germline V gene. CDR3 length: 13 amino acids. V was shortened by 0 bases and J by 7 bases, with 8 bases between the two germline ends. Amplification of TCR beta CDR3 regions was performed using RNA transcripts as template. The HTBI primer set was used in a first-round RT-PCR of the TCR CDR3. MiXCR, applied by TCRdb to the multiplex PCR reads, yields one record per CDR3 protein. The sample lists approximately 700,000 distinct CDR3 sequences, approximately 16% seen once, with 8.4% in the top ten. This sample is drawn from a study of T cells in Graves' hyperthyroidism and ophthalmopathy. Findings and limits, study-wide: Most clonotypes expanded in the thyroid (above 0.001) were also present in blood.

Patients were excluded because of uncontrolled infection, other autoimmune disease, pregnancy or lactation. Diagnostic decisions used clinical symptoms, serum thyroxine and TRAb, thyroid ultrasound and orbital computed tomography. Using 9.5 to 10 ml of fresh peripheral blood, PBMCs were prepared. The origin of this receptor is a man younger than 30 with Graves' hyperthyroidism. The sequenced material came from blood. This chain connects TRBV7-8 to TRBJ2-3, with TRBD2 as a possible D gene (5 bases). The CDR3 nucleotides are TGTGCCAGCAGCTTAGCCCCGGGGAATACGCAGTATTTT. Translating it yields CASSLAPGNTQYF.